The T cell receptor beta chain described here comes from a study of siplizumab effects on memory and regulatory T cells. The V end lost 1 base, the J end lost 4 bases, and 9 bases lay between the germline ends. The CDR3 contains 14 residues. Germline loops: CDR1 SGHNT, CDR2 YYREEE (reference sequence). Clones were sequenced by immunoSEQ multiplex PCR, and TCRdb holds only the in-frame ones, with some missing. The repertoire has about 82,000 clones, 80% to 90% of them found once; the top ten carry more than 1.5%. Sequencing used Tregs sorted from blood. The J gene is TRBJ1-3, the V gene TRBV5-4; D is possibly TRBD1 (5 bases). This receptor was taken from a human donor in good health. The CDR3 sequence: CASSLWSGGNTIYF. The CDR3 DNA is TGTGCCAGCAGCTTGTGGTCAGGGGGAAACACCATATATTTT.